This T cell receptor beta chain appears in the sequencing data of a study of cytomegalovirus exposure and HLA in healthy donors. Primers included in the PCR were 60 Vbeta and 13 Jbeta primers. Method: immunoSEQ multiplex PCR; TCRdb's copy keeps in-frame clones and lacks some. The repertoire consists of about 120,000 clones, with 80% occurring once and the leading ten covering around 8%. Germline CDR1 SGHRS, CDR2 YFSETQ. The CDR3 loop spans 14 amino acids. The V and J ends lost 1 base and 1 base respectively, with 8 bases between them. This TCR was recovered from a female donor in good health and CMV-seropositive. Sequencing used PBMCs. This chain uses TRBV5-1 with TRBJ1-1; D is uncertain. The CDR3 nucleotides read TGCGCCAGCAGCTTGATTAGAGAGAACACTGAAGCTTTCTTT. Translating it yields CASSLIRENTEAFF.